This is a list of T cell receptor beta chains from one sample in a study of blood T cell repertoires in COVID-19. The method was immunoSEQ multiplex PCR; TCRdb's version includes in-frame clones alone and lacks a portion of them. The data contain roughly 260,000 clones, around 90% of them singletons. The sample comprised PBMCs or T cells enriched from blood (not recorded which). These receptors all come from a woman aged 25 to 39 with acute COVID-19. CDR3s include the opening cysteine and the closing phenylalanine or tryptophan. Fields, in order: D gene, J gene, V gene, clone size, CDR3 protein, CDR3 DNA. The D gene is left open where the match is weak. Clone size appears in some rows only: once, few, many, or a class for an expanded clone.

d_gene: NA
j_gene: TRBJ1-1
v_gene: TRBV29-1
abundance: NA
CDR3aa: CSVERFTGMSTEAFF
CDR3nt: TGCAGCGTTGAAAGGTTTACAGGGATGAGCACTGAAGCTTTCTTT

d_gene: NA
j_gene: TRBJ1-1
v_gene: TRBV5-5
abundance: NA
CDR3aa: CASLGEGPANTEAFF
CDR3nt: TGTGCCAGCCTCGGGGAGGGGCCAGCAAACACTGAAGCTTTCTTT

d_gene: NA
j_gene: TRBJ1-4
v_gene: TRBV6-6
abundance: few
CDR3aa: CASMGSPYEKLFF
CDR3nt: TGTGCCAGCATGGGCAGCCCCTATGAAAAACTGTTTTTT

d_gene: TRBD2
j_gene: TRBJ2-5
v_gene: TRBV6-5
abundance: NA
CDR3aa: CASSFSGGQETQYF
CDR3nt: TGTGCCAGCAGCTTTAGCGGGGGACAAGAGACCCAGTACTTC

d_gene: TRBD1
j_gene: TRBJ2-5
v_gene: TRBV10-3
abundance: NA
CDR3aa: CAIRGSGTEGTQYF
CDR3nt: TGTGCCATCAGGGGATCCGGGACAGAGGGGACCCAGTACTTC

d_gene: TRBD2
j_gene: TRBJ2-3
v_gene: TRBV5-1
abundance: once
CDR3aa: CASSPGTTTDTQYF
CDR3nt: TGCGCCAGCAGCCCCGGGACTACCACAGATACGCAGTATTTT

d_gene: NA
j_gene: TRBJ2-7
v_gene: TRBV7-6
abundance: NA
CDR3aa: CASSLVRVGRPDEQYF
CDR3nt: TGTGCCAGCAGCTTAGTGAGGGTTGGCAGGCCCGACGAGCAGTACTTC

d_gene: NA
j_gene: TRBJ2-5
v_gene: TRBV19
abundance: NA
CDR3aa: CASSIGAGDQETQYF
CDR3nt: TGTGCCAGTAGTATTGGGGCAGGGGACCAAGAGACCCAGTACTTC

d_gene: TRBD1
j_gene: TRBJ2-7
v_gene: TRBV7-9
abundance: few
CDR3aa: CASSHEQGDSYEQYF
CDR3nt: TGTGCCAGCAGCCACGAACAGGGGGACTCCTACGAGCAGTACTTC

d_gene: NA
j_gene: TRBJ2-5
v_gene: TRBV30
abundance: NA
CDR3aa: CAWTAPGQETQYF
CDR3nt: TGTGCCTGGACTGCCCCCGGCCAAGAGACCCAGTACTTC

d_gene: TRBD1
j_gene: TRBJ2-2
v_gene: TRBV7-9
abundance: NA
CDR3aa: CASSSGQGLSGELFF
CDR3nt: TGTGCCAGCAGCTCGGGACAGGGTTTGAGCGGGGAGCTGTTTTTT

d_gene: NA
j_gene: TRBJ2-6
v_gene: TRBV4-2
abundance: NA
CDR3aa: CASSQYSQSTREPGANVLTF
CDR3nt: TGTGCCAGCAGCCAATACTCTCAGAGTACTAGGGAGCCTGGGGCCAACGTCCTGACTTTC

d_gene: TRBD2
j_gene: TRBJ2-1
v_gene: TRBV5-1
abundance: NA
CDR3aa: CASSLRAGEGNEQFF
CDR3nt: TGCGCCAGCAGCTTGCGAGCGGGGGAAGGGAATGAGCAGTTCTTC

d_gene: TRBD1
j_gene: TRBJ1-6
v_gene: TRBV4-1
abundance: NA
CDR3aa: CASRQWGTGDSPLHF
CDR3nt: TGCGCCAGCAGACAATGGGGGACAGGGGATTCACCCCTCCACTTT

d_gene: NA
j_gene: TRBJ2-3
v_gene: TRBV5-5
abundance: once
CDR3aa: CASSLVLYSTDTQYF
CDR3nt: TGTGCCAGCAGCTTGGTTCTTTATAGCACAGATACGCAGTATTTT

d_gene: TRBD2
j_gene: TRBJ2-1
v_gene: TRBV9
abundance: NA
CDR3aa: CASSATRGGLYNEQFF
CDR3nt: TGTGCCAGCAGCGCCACCCGGGGGGGATTGTACAATGAGCAGTTCTTC

d_gene: TRBD2
j_gene: TRBJ2-1
v_gene: TRBV7-9
abundance: once
CDR3aa: CASSPKRLAGNNEQFF
CDR3nt: TGTGCCAGCAGCCCAAAGAGACTAGCGGGGAACAATGAGCAGTTCTTC

d_gene: NA
j_gene: TRBJ1-5
v_gene: TRBV19
abundance: NA
CDR3aa: CASSIERDSNQPQHF
CDR3nt: TGTGCCAGTAGTATAGAGAGGGATAGCAATCAGCCCCAGCATTTT

d_gene: NA
j_gene: TRBJ2-3
v_gene: TRBV9
abundance: once
CDR3aa: CASSPFQGEADTQYF
CDR3nt: TGTGCCAGCAGCCCTTTTCAGGGTGAGGCAGATACGCAGTATTTT

d_gene: NA
j_gene: TRBJ2-1
v_gene: TRBV2
abundance: NA
CDR3aa: CASSDRLSGNEQFF
CDR3nt: TGTGCCAGCAGCGACAGGTTATCCGGCAATGAGCAGTTCTTC

d_gene: TRBD1
j_gene: TRBJ2-5
v_gene: TRBV10-1
abundance: NA
CDR3aa: CASSETGVRETQYF
CDR3nt: TGCGCCAGCAGTGAGACAGGGGTACGGGAGACCCAGTACTTC

d_gene: TRBD1
j_gene: TRBJ1-1
v_gene: TRBV6-5
abundance: once
CDR3aa: CASSSRTGRDTEAFF
CDR3nt: TGTGCCAGCAGTTCCAGGACAGGACGGGACACTGAAGCTTTCTTT

d_gene: NA
j_gene: TRBJ2-7
v_gene: TRBV11-3
abundance: NA
CDR3aa: CASSLAPSSYEQYF
CDR3nt: TGTGCCAGCAGCTTAGCTCCGAGCTCCTACGAGCAGTACTTC

d_gene: TRBD1
j_gene: TRBJ1-5
v_gene: TRBV5-5
abundance: NA
CDR3aa: CASSLALTGEGYQPQHF
CDR3nt: TGTGCCAGCAGCTTGGCCCTGACAGGGGAGGGCTATCAGCCCCAGCATTTT

d_gene: TRBD1
j_gene: TRBJ1-5
v_gene: TRBV2
abundance: NA
CDR3aa: CASGTGGYQPQHF
CDR3nt: TGTGCCAGTGGGACAGGGGGCTATCAGCCCCAGCATTTT

d_gene: TRBD1
j_gene: TRBJ1-3
v_gene: TRBV5-1
abundance: NA
CDR3aa: CASSPGTGERPIYF
CDR3nt: TGCGCCAGCAGCCCGGGGACAGGGGAAAGACCCATATATTTT

d_gene: TRBD1
j_gene: TRBJ2-6
v_gene: TRBV4-1
abundance: NA
CDR3aa: CASRQTFRTGGRDGANVLTF
CDR3nt: TGCGCCAGCCGACAAACTTTCCGGACAGGGGGCAGGGACGGGGCCAACGTCCTGACTTTC

d_gene: NA
j_gene: TRBJ2-1
v_gene: TRBV27
abundance: NA
CDR3aa: CASSLSRVLNEQFF
CDR3nt: TGTGCCAGCTCGCTTTCGAGGGTGCTGAATGAGCAGTTCTTC

d_gene: NA
j_gene: TRBJ1-6
v_gene: TRBV6-5
abundance: NA
CDR3aa: CASSVVPDGDSPLHF
CDR3nt: TGTGCCAGCAGCGTCGTCCCAGACGGAGATTCACCCCTCCACTTT

d_gene: NA
j_gene: TRBJ2-7
v_gene: TRBV10-3
abundance: NA
CDR3aa: CAISDDRSTYEQYF
CDR3nt: TGTGCCATCAGCGACGACAGGTCAACCTACGAGCAGTACTTC

d_gene: TRBD1
j_gene: TRBJ1-5
v_gene: TRBV19
abundance: NA
CDR3aa: CASREQGGFNQPQHF
CDR3nt: TGTGCCAGTAGGGAACAGGGGGGCTTTAATCAGCCCCAGCATTTT

d_gene: TRBD1
j_gene: TRBJ1-3
v_gene: TRBV19
abundance: NA
CDR3aa: CASKEGGFSGNTIYF
CDR3nt: TGTGCCAGTAAAGAAGGGGGCTTCTCTGGAAACACCATATATTTT

d_gene: TRBD1
j_gene: TRBJ2-3
v_gene: TRBV7-2
abundance: NA
CDR3aa: CASSLLDRGLKTDTQYF
CDR3nt: TGTGCCAGCAGCTTACTGGACAGGGGGCTTAAGACAGATACGCAGTATTTT

d_gene: TRBD1
j_gene: TRBJ1-5
v_gene: TRBV7-6
abundance: NA
CDR3aa: CASSLRQGDDQPQHF
CDR3nt: TGTGCCAGCAGCCTAAGACAGGGGGATGATCAGCCCCAGCATTTT

d_gene: NA
j_gene: TRBJ1-6
v_gene: TRBV6-2/TRBV6-3
abundance: NA
CDR3aa: CASSYPTGYHSPLHF
CDR3nt: TGTGCCAGCAGTTACCCGACAGGTTATCATTCACCCCTCCACTTT

d_gene: NA
j_gene: TRBJ1-2
v_gene: TRBV2
abundance: NA
CDR3aa: CASWHRVGGYTF
CDR3nt: TGTGCCAGCTGGCACAGGGTAGGCGGCTACACCTTC

d_gene: TRBD1
j_gene: TRBJ1-5
v_gene: TRBV5-5
abundance: NA
CDR3aa: CASSWGQNQPQHF
CDR3nt: TGTGCCAGCAGCTGGGGACAGAATCAGCCCCAGCATTTT

d_gene: TRBD1
j_gene: TRBJ1-5
v_gene: TRBV12-5
abundance: NA
CDR3aa: CASGRTGGWAQHF
CDR3nt: TGTGCTAGTGGGCGGACAGGGGGCTGGGCCCAGCATTTT

d_gene: NA
j_gene: TRBJ1-1
v_gene: TRBV5-5
abundance: NA
CDR3aa: CASSVGPGEGTEAFF
CDR3nt: TGTGCCAGCAGCGTGGGCCCGGGTGAGGGCACTGAAGCTTTCTTT

d_gene: NA
j_gene: TRBJ2-3
v_gene: TRBV7-2
abundance: NA
CDR3aa: CASSLTGEDTQYF
CDR3nt: TGTGCCAGCAGCTTAACGGGGGAAGATACGCAGTATTTT

d_gene: NA
j_gene: TRBJ1-2
v_gene: TRBV12-3/TRBV12-4
abundance: NA
CDR3aa: CATPTGDDYGYTF
CDR3nt: TGTGCCACTCCGACAGGAGACGATTATGGCTACACCTTC

d_gene: TRBD1
j_gene: TRBJ1-3
v_gene: TRBV18
abundance: NA
CDR3aa: CASSPRGTGTGNTIYF
CDR3nt: TGTGCCAGCTCACCCCGAGGGACAGGGACTGGAAACACCATATATTTT

d_gene: TRBD1
j_gene: TRBJ1-1
v_gene: TRBV30
abundance: few
CDR3aa: CARDRGSNTEAFF
CDR3nt: TGTGCCAGAGACAGGGGATCGAACACTGAAGCTTTCTTT

d_gene: NA
j_gene: TRBJ1-3
v_gene: TRBV27
abundance: few
CDR3aa: CASSLGGGGTDSGNTIYF
CDR3nt: TGTGCCAGCAGTTTAGGCGGTGGCGGGACCGACTCTGGAAACACCATATATTTT

d_gene: NA
j_gene: TRBJ2-7
v_gene: TRBV7-6
abundance: once
CDR3aa: CASSSDSGTPYHEQYF
CDR3nt: TGTGCCAGCAGCTCCGATTCCGGGACACCTTACCACGAGCAGTACTTC

d_gene: NA
j_gene: TRBJ2-2
v_gene: TRBV18
abundance: NA
CDR3aa: CASSPPSLTGELFF
CDR3nt: TGTGCCAGCTCACCCCCCTCTTTAACCGGGGAGCTGTTTTTT

d_gene: TRBD2
j_gene: TRBJ2-3
v_gene: TRBV14
abundance: NA
CDR3aa: CASSPRLAEYTDTQYF
CDR3nt: TGTGCCAGCAGCCCCCGACTAGCGGAGTACACAGATACGCAGTATTTT

d_gene: NA
j_gene: TRBJ1-1
v_gene: TRBV27
abundance: NA
CDR3aa: CASSLWGRETEAFF
CDR3nt: TGTGCCAGCTCCCTGTGGGGGAGGGAAACTGAAGCTTTCTTT

d_gene: NA
j_gene: TRBJ1-6
v_gene: TRBV30
abundance: few
CDR3aa: CAWRRIVRTDNSPLHF
CDR3nt: TGTGCCTGGAGAAGAATCGTACGCACAGATAATTCACCCCTCCACTTT

d_gene: TRBD1
j_gene: TRBJ2-6
v_gene: TRBV27
abundance: NA
CDR3aa: CASSPRTGYSGANVLTF
CDR3nt: TGTGCCAGCAGTCCCCGGACAGGGTACTCTGGGGCCAACGTCCTGACTTTC

d_gene: TRBD1
j_gene: TRBJ2-7
v_gene: TRBV25-1
abundance: NA
CDR3aa: CASSTGTGSYEQYF
CDR3nt: TGTGCCAGCAGCACCGGGACAGGGTCCTACGAGCAGTACTTC

d_gene: NA
j_gene: TRBJ1-3
v_gene: TRBV15
abundance: NA
CDR3aa: CATSSDRFSGNTIYF
CDR3nt: TGTGCCACCAGCAGTGACAGGTTCTCTGGAAACACCATATATTTT

d_gene: NA
j_gene: TRBJ1-1
v_gene: TRBV6-5
abundance: NA
CDR3aa: CASSLRLNTEAFF
CDR3nt: TGTGCCAGCAGCCTCAGGCTGAACACTGAAGCTTTCTTT

d_gene: TRBD1
j_gene: TRBJ1-2
v_gene: TRBV5-4
abundance: NA
CDR3aa: CASSLVGTGGLGYTF
CDR3nt: TGTGCCAGCAGCTTGGTTGGGACAGGGGGCCTTGGCTACACCTTC

d_gene: TRBD2
j_gene: TRBJ2-1
v_gene: TRBV27
abundance: NA
CDR3aa: CASRGGEQFF
CDR3nt: TGTGCCAGCAGGGGAGGGGAGCAGTTCTTC

d_gene: NA
j_gene: TRBJ1-1
v_gene: TRBV6-2/TRBV6-3
abundance: NA
CDR3aa: CASSYRQSNTEAFF
CDR3nt: TGTGCCAGCAGTTACCGACAATCGAACACTGAAGCTTTCTTT

d_gene: TRBD1
j_gene: TRBJ1-1
v_gene: TRBV4-1
abundance: NA
CDR3aa: CASSQGRQGLNTEAFF
CDR3nt: TGCGCCAGCAGCCAAGGACGACAGGGGCTGAACACTGAAGCTTTCTTT

d_gene: TRBD1
j_gene: TRBJ1-3
v_gene: TRBV5-1
abundance: once
CDR3aa: CASKDRDGFPGNTIYF
CDR3nt: TGCGCCAGCAAGGACAGGGATGGGTTCCCTGGAAACACCATATATTTT

d_gene: NA
j_gene: TRBJ1-2
v_gene: TRBV5-6
abundance: NA
CDR3aa: CASSWKDTNYGYTF
CDR3nt: TGTGCCAGCAGCTGGAAGGACACCAACTATGGCTACACCTTC

d_gene: TRBD2
j_gene: TRBJ2-3
v_gene: TRBV11-2
abundance: NA
CDR3aa: CASSLVWTSGGDSTDTQYF
CDR3nt: TGTGCCAGCAGCTTAGTTTGGACTAGCGGGGGCGATAGCACAGATACGCAGTATTTT